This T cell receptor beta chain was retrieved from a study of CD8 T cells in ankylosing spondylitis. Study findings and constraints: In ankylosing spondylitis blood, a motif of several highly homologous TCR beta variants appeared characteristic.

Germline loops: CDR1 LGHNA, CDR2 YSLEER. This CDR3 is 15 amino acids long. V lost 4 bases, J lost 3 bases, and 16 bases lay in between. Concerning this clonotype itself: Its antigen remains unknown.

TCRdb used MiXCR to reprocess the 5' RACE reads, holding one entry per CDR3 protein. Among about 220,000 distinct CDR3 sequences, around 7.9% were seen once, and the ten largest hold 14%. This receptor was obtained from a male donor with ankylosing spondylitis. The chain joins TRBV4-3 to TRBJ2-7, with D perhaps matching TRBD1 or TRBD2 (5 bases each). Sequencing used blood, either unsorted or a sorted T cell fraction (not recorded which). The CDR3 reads CASSPTGTALYEQYF. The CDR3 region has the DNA TGCGCCAGCAGCCCCACCGGGACCGCGCTCTACGAGCAGTACTTC.